A single sample gave rise to the 19 T cell receptor beta chains below, sequenced in a study of regulatory T cells in long-lasting Graves disease. Construction of TCR beta libraries relied on iRepertoire HTBI primers and on Arm-PCR targeting CDR3 regions. A single record per CDR3 protein comes from TCRdb applying MiXCR to the multiplex PCR reads. This table holds 400,000 to 450,000 distinct CDR3 sequences, roughly 17% found once. Specified time point: newly diagnosed GD, antithyroid drugs for less than 3 months. The TCR library used RNA extracted from PBMCs. The same sample was also studied in work on T cells in Graves' hyperthyroidism and ophthalmopathy.

The sample consisted of peripheral blood mononuclear cells (PBMCs), taken at new diagnosis, from a patient treated with antithyroid drugs. The source of these receptors is a woman under 40 with Graves disease.

This clonotype has just a few counts. One junction end does not reproduce the germline sequence, and a read error may be involved. The chain joins TRBV5-1 to TRBJ2-1; D not resolved. From germline, CDR1 is SGHRS and CDR2 YFSETQ. This CDR3 contains 13 residues. CDR3 in amino acids: CVSSFGAHNEQFF. DNA for the CDR3: TGCGTCAGCAGCTTTGGAGCGCACAATGAGCAGTTCTTC.

The sample holds many counts of this clonotype. The chain uses TRBV28 and TRBJ1-6; possibly TRBD1 for D (5 bases). Per the germline V gene, CDR1 is MDHEN and CDR2 is SYDVKM. V was trimmed by 5 bases and J by 7 bases, leaving 15 bases between them. The CDR3 length is 15 residues. This chain's CDR3 is CASSNHGAGNSPLHF. DNA for the CDR3: TGTGCCAGCAGTAATCACGGAGCAGGGAATTCACCCCTCCACTTT.

This clonotype came up many times. The V call is TRBV7-2, the J call TRBJ2-3, with D perhaps TRBD2 (6 bases). Germline-derived CDR1 and CDR2 are SGHTA and FQGNSA. This CDR3 has 13 residues. Trimming left V 5 bases short and J 6 bases short, with 12 bases between. CDR3 DNA: TGTGCCAGCAGCCTTCCGGGGAGGGATACGCAGTATTTT. Translating it yields CASSLPGRDTQYF.

This chain uses TRBV29-1 with TRBJ2-7; D could derive from TRBD1 or TRBD2 (5 bases each). V lost 3 bases to trimming and J lost 2 bases, with 17 bases between them. The CDR3 is 15 amino acids. Germline values: CDR1 SQVTM, CDR2 ANQGSEA. CDR3 nucleotides: TGCAGCGTTGAGGTGACCGGGACCCCTGCCTACGAGCAGTACTTC. Translating gives CSVEVTGTPAYEQYF.

With regard to this clonotype: The junction differs from germline at one of its ends, possibly a read error. The chain links TRBV11-2 to TRBJ2-7; 7 nucleotides agree with TRBD2. The CDR3 runs to 16 residues. The germline gives CDR1 SGHAT, CDR2 FQNNGV. CDR3 protein: CASSRAEAGRTYEQYF. CDR3 in DNA: TGCGCCAGCAGCCGGGCCGAAGCGGGACGGACCTACGAGCAGTACTTC.

This clonotype was observed at least ten times. V and J are TRBV6-2 or TRBV6-3 and TRBJ2-1; 10 bases line up with TRBD1. CDR3 length: 14 residues. J lost 10 bases, V lost 5 bases, and 8 bases had no gene match. Germline values: CDR1 MNHEY, CDR2 SVGEGT. The CDR3 DNA reads as TGTGCCAGCAGTAAAGGACAGGGGGTGGGAGAGCAGTTCTTC. Its protein product is CASSKGQGVGEQFF.

This clonotype appeared a few times. This chain connects TRBV7-2 to TRBJ1-5; no definite D call. Trimming took off 1 base at V and 7 bases at J, with 5 bases between the two ends. The CDR3 totals 12 residues. Germline V CDR1 and CDR2: SGHTA, FQGNSA. DNA of the CDR3: TGTGCCAGCAGCTTAGATAAGCAGCCCCAGCATTTT. Its protein is CASSLDKQPQHF. Based on the CDR3 plus reference TRBV7-2 and TRBJ1-5, the full variable domain is GAGVSQSPSNKVTEKGKDVELRCDPISGHTALYWYRQSLGQGLEFLIYFQGNSAPDKSGLPSDRFSAERTGGSVSTLTIQRTQQEDSAVYLCASSLDKQPQHFGDGTRLSIL.

This clonotype was seen more than once but under ten times. J is TRBJ2-2 and V is TRBV9; no firm D call. Trimming removed 1 base from V and 0 bases from J, with 13 bases in between. The germline gives CDR1 SGDLS, CDR2 YYNGEE. The CDR3 is 17 amino acids. The CDR3: CASSVQLTRPNTGELFF. The CDR3 nucleotides are TGTGCCAGCAGCGTACAACTGACACGACCGAACACCGGGGAGCTGTTTTTT.

This clonotype turned up a few times. V gene TRBV11-3 combines with J gene TRBJ2-1; D is undetermined. Germline V gene data show CDR1 as SGHNT and CDR2 as YENEEA. The CDR3 is 14 residues long. V was clipped by 2 bases and J by 5 bases, with 10 bases between them. The CDR3 DNA reads TGTGCCAGCAGCTTAACGCATAGGGACAATGAGCAGTTCTTC. It specifies CASSLTHRDNEQFF.

This clonotype came up many times. This chain joins TRBV19 and TRBJ2-7, with TRBD2 as a possible D gene (6 bases). The CDR3 runs 15 residues. Trimming left V 5 bases short and J 3 bases short, with 17 bases between. Germline V gene lookup returns CDR1 LNHDA and CDR2 SQIVND (reference sequence). CDR3 amino acids: CASSPASGYVYEQYF. The CDR3 nucleotides read TGTGCCAGTAGTCCAGCGAGCGGGTACGTCTACGAGCAGTACTTC.

V and J are TRBV10-3 and TRBJ2-7; no definite D call. The V gene lost 0 bases and the J gene lost 7 bases, with 4 bases spanning the gap. Per germline, CDR1 ENHRY and CDR2 SYGVKD. This CDR3 has 11 residues. CDR3 nucleotide sequence: TGTGCCATCAGTGAGTCGGGTGAGCAGTACTTC. Its protein is CAISESGEQYF.

This clonotype was counted between two and nine times. V gene TRBV7-9 combines with J gene TRBJ2-7, with a weak D call TRBD1 (5 bases). Per the germline V gene, CDR1 is SEHNR and CDR2 is FQNEAQ (reference sequence). The CDR3 spans 16 residues. The V gene lost 1 base and the J gene lost 3 bases, with 16 bases spanning the gap. CDR3 sequence: CASSLVSLGHGYEQYF. In nucleotides, the CDR3 is TGTGCCAGCAGCTTAGTCTCCCTGGGGCACGGCTACGAGCAGTACTTC.

The gene calls are TRBV18 and TRBJ1-5; weak D call: TRBD1 (6 bases). Germline V gene data show CDR1 as KGHSH and CDR2 as LQKENI. The CDR3 runs 16 residues. The V gene lost 2 bases and the J gene lost 1 base, with 12 bases spanning the gap. The CDR3 DNA reads as TGTGCCAGCTCACCAAGACAGGTCAGGAGCAATCAGCCCCAGCATTTT. Protein: CASSPRQVRSNQPQHF.

This clonotype appeared many times. The chain employs TRBV2 and TRBJ2-5, with D perhaps matching TRBD1 (5 bases). V was clipped by 10 bases and J by 3 bases, with 15 bases between them. The CDR3 is 13 residues long. Germline values: CDR1 SNHLY, CDR2 FYNNEI. The CDR3 DNA is TGTGCCATCTCCATGGGCAGGGAAGAGACCCAGTACTTC. Its translation is CAISMGREETQYF.

Ten or more counts support this clonotype. This sequence joins TRBV27 and TRBJ1-1; D is unresolved. V shed 7 bases and J shed 5 bases, with 8 bases lying between them. The CDR3 extends over 11 amino acids. Germline loops: CDR1 MNHEY, CDR2 SMNVEV (reference sequence). The CDR3 DNA reads as TGTGCCAGCACCACGGGGACTGAAGCTTTCTTT. As protein: CASTTGTEAFF.

This chain uses TRBV19 with TRBJ2-1, with 8 bases that match TRBD2. With 5 bases clipped from V and 10 bases from J, the junction kept 10 bases outside the gene matches. The CDR3 is 14 residues long. Germline values: CDR1 LNHDA, CDR2 SQIVND (reference sequence). CDR3 in DNA: TGTGCCAGTAGTGTAGGAGCGGGAGTTGACGAGCAGTTCTTC. Protein sequence: CASSVGAGVDEQFF.

Comment on this clonotype: A much larger clonotype is one base distant, so this may be a read error. This sequence joins TRBV5-1 and TRBJ2-1; 7 nucleotides line up with TRBD2. CDR1 and CDR2 from the germline V gene are SGHRS and YFSETQ. The CDR3 is 17 amino acids. V was pared by 4 bases and J by 13 bases, with 23 bases of the junction left unmatched. CDR3 loop: CASSVTSPRDLAETQFF. CDR3 coding DNA: TGCGCCAGCAGCGTGACTAGCCCTCGCGACTTAGCAGAGACCCAGTTCTTC.

This clonotype was counted ten times or more. The rearrangement joins TRBV3-1 to TRBJ1-1; the D is unclear. CDR1 LGHDT and CDR2 YNNKEL come from the germline V gene (reference sequence). The CDR3 is 11 residues long. Deletions cut 0 bases from V and 7 bases from J, with 3 bases between. DNA for the CDR3: TGTGCCAGCAGCCAAGAGGGTGAAGCTTTCTTT. Translating it yields CASSQEGEAFF.

The rearrangement links TRBV2 to TRBJ2-5; D not certain. V was trimmed by 1 base and J by 2 bases, leaving 8 bases between them. Germline-derived CDR1 and CDR2 are SNHLY and FYNNEI. CDR3 length equals 14 residues. Written as DNA, the CDR3 is TGTGCCAGCAGTGAAGTTGCGGTTCAAGAGACCCAGTACTTC. It is translated as CASSEVAVQETQYF.